This passage covers 3 T cell receptor beta chains from one sample sequenced in a study of STAT5B mutations in CD4+ large granular lymphocyte leukemia (dated by TCRdb to 2021 to 2024). Receptor amplification or capture employed the immunoSEQ multiplex PCR assay. In its TCRdb copy, this immuneACCESS table keeps in-frame sequences only and misses some clones. Where compared with another copy, unresolved V genes explain less than half of these, and the others have no known cause. The sample table contains 3,900 or so clones; only one count was recorded for approximately 77% of them. The ten largest clones capture 70% to 75% of the sample. Sequenced sample: PBMCs. The receptors stem from a man aged 55 to 69 with CD4+ T-cell large granular lymphocyte leukemia.

This sequence joins TRBV7-9 and TRBJ2-6; either TRBD1 or TRBD2 may fit D (6 bases each). Germline V gives CDR1 SEHNR, CDR2 FQNEAQ (reference sequence). The CDR3 is made up of 19 amino acids. V shed 5 bases and J shed 2 bases, with 22 bases lying between them. The CDR3 loop is CASSANENKGGPGANVLTF. The CDR3 nucleotides are TGTGCCAGCAGCGCCAACGAGAACAAAGGGGGGCCTGGGGCCAACGTCCTGACTTTC.

This clone was seen more than once but under ten times. The chain carries TRBV19 and TRBJ2-1, with D unresolved. V was trimmed by 5 bases and J by 3 bases, leaving 8 bases between them. In germline, CDR1 is LNHDA, CDR2 SQIVND (reference sequence). CDR3 size: 13 residues. The CDR3 bases are TGTGCCAGTAGTTTGACGGACTACAATGAGCAGTTCTTC. This sequence encodes CASSLTDYNEQFF.

The chain is built from TRBV6-5 and TRBJ1-2; no clear D gene. The CDR3 contains 13 residues. V dropped 7 bases and J dropped 5 bases, with 14 bases sitting between them. The V gene's germline CDR1 is MNHEY and CDR2 SVGAGI. The CDR3 loop is CASTDQAGYGYTF. The CDR3 DNA reads as TGTGCCAGCACGGACCAGGCGGGGTATGGCTACACCTTC.